The next 13 T cell receptor beta chains were all read from a single sample in a study of blood T cell repertoires in COVID-19. TCRdb's table, derived via immunoSEQ multiplex PCR, lists solely in-frame clones and lacks some. The table lists 70,000 or so clones, approximately 86% of them singletons. Material for sequencing was peripheral blood. These receptors originate from a man between 40 and 49 years old with COVID-19, enrolled during active disease.

V is TRBV9 and J is TRBJ1-1, with a possible D match to TRBD1 (6 bases). The length of the CDR3 is 18 residues. Per the germline V gene, CDR1 is SGDLS and CDR2 is YYNGEE. V was cut by 0 bases and J by 0 bases, with 18 bases left in between. Here the CDR3 reads CASSVGAGAASMNTEAFF. CDR3 DNA sequence: TGTGCCAGCAGCGTAGGGGCGGGGGCGGCCTCCATGAACACTGAAGCTTTCTTT.

The rearrangement links TRBV7-9 to TRBJ1-5; 8 bases line up with TRBD1. Trimming at V came to 6 bases and at J to 9 bases, leaving 10 bases not matched to a gene. The CDR3 runs to 14 residues. Looked up from germline, CDR1 is SEHNR and CDR2 is FQNEAQ (reference sequence). In DNA, the CDR3 is TGTGCCAGCAGACCAGGGACAGGAGCTGGGCCCCAGCATTTT. It specifies CASRPGTGAGPQHF.

This chain links TRBV18 with TRBJ2-5; no clear D gene. The V gene lost 1 base and the J gene lost 5 bases, with 8 bases spanning the gap. The CDR3 length is 13 residues. Germline-derived CDR1 and CDR2 are KGHSH and LQKENI. Here the CDR3 DNA reads TGTGCCAGCTCACCACTTGCACAGGAGACCCAGTACTTC. It specifies CASSPLAQETQYF.

CDR3 DNA sequence: TGCGCCAGCAGTGAGCAAGACAGGGGCTACTACAATGAGCAGTTCTTC. Its translation: CASSEQDRGYYNEQFF. The rearrangement uses TRBV10-2 and TRBJ2-1; 8 bases agree with TRBD1. The CDR3 is 16 residues long. From germline, CDR1 is WSHSY and CDR2 SAAADI. Trimming removed 2 bases from V and 3 bases from J; junction bases left unmatched: 6.

This clone was observed a few times. The chain uses TRBV29-1 and TRBJ2-2; TRBD1 agrees at 7 bases. CDR1 is SQVTM and CDR2 is ANQGSEA in the germline V gene. V trimming: 5 bases; J trimming: 5 bases; junction bases outside the gene matches: 8. CDR3 length: 14 amino acids. DNA for the CDR3: TGCAGCGTTTCAGGGGGAGATGGGACCGGGGAGCTGTTTTTT. As protein: CSVSGGDGTGELFF.

In this sample, this clone turned up once. The J gene is TRBJ1-2, the V gene TRBV4-2; D may be TRBD1 (6 bases). This CDR3 spans 15 amino acids. The germline V gene encodes CDR1 LGHNA and CDR2 YNFKEQ. Trimming removed 0 bases at V and 8 bases at J, with 16 bases between. The DNA of the CDR3 is TGTGCCAGCAGCCAAGATCGGGCAGGGGATGGAGGCTACACCTTC. Its translation is CASSQDRAGDGGYTF.

The chain joins TRBV6-5 to TRBJ2-7; TRBD2 is a possible D gene (5 bases). Germline loops: CDR1 MNHEY, CDR2 SVGAGI. Trimming shortened V by 6 bases and J by 1 base, and 13 bases separated the two germline ends. The CDR3 length is 14 residues. CDR3 residues: CASRPDGGSYEQYF. DNA for the CDR3: TGTGCCAGCAGACCTGACGGAGGTTCCTACGAGCAGTACTTC.

The rearrangement uses TRBV2 and TRBJ2-5; D unclear. V was pared by 4 bases and J by 5 bases, with 11 bases between. Germline V gene sequence: CDR1 SNHLY, CDR2 FYNNEI. The CDR3 sequence is 13 residues long. In DNA, the CDR3 is TGTGCCAGCAGTGCTGGTAGTCGGGAGACCCAGTACTTC. This translates into CASSAGSRETQYF.

V gene TRBV29-1 combines with J gene TRBJ2-7; 7 nucleotides match TRBD1. This CDR3 region has 15 residues. V trimming: 2 bases; J trimming: 7 bases; junction bases outside the gene matches: 14. CDR1 SQVTM and CDR2 ANQGSEA come from the germline V gene. This CDR3 is CSVELQGSPGWEQYF. The DNA of the CDR3 is TGCAGCGTTGAACTACAGGGGTCTCCGGGGTGGGAGCAGTACTTC.

The rearrangement links TRBV2 to TRBJ1-5, with TRBD1 matching over 8 bases. Germline-derived CDR1 and CDR2 are SNHLY and FYNNEI. V lost 7 bases and J lost 4; bases outside the gene matches: 9. CDR3 size: 15 residues. The CDR3 region has the DNA TGTGCCAGCACTCGAGACAGGGGCGGAAATCAGCCCCAGCATTTT. Translated, it gives CASTRDRGGNQPQHF.

A single count supports this clone. The chain has TRBV5-4 and TRBJ2-7, with 7 bases aligning to TRBD1. J was trimmed by 3 bases and V by 4 bases; bases with no gene match: 4. The CDR3 spans 13 residues. The germline V gene has CDR1 SGHNT and CDR2 YYREEE (reference sequence). The CDR3 nucleotides read TGTGCCAGCAGCGAAACAGGGGTCTACGAGCAGTACTTC. Amino acid sequence: CASSETGVYEQYF.

The chain combines TRBV6-6 with TRBJ1-2; D possibly corresponds to TRBD1 (5 bases). The CDR3 is 17 residues long. CDR1 is MNHNY, CDR2 SVGAGI, per germline (reference sequence). V gave up 5 bases and J gave up 0 bases, with 19 bases separating them. In DNA, the CDR3 is TGTGCCAGCAGTCCATTACAGGCAGTTCAAGCTAACTATGGCTACACCTTC. Its translation: CASSPLQAVQANYGYTF.

Sample share makes this clone medium-sized. The rearrangement links TRBV21-1 to TRBJ1-3; the table calls TRBD1, which could not be checked here. TRBV21-1 is designated a pseudogene. The CDR3 is 16 amino acids. CDR3 coding DNA: TGTGCCAGCAGCCCGCGGACAGAGAACTCTGGAAACACCATATATTTT. This encodes CASSPRTENSGNTIYF.